This T cell receptor (beta chain) was sequenced for a study of metastatic and nonmetastatic thyroid tumors. Study details: Comparative analysis of repertoires was undertaken across blood and tumor or nodule tissue obtained from malignant and benign thyroid patients. Findings and caveats of the study: The study reportedly found significantly higher TCR beta diversity in malignant thyroid tumors than benign nodules, in blood and tumor.

The CDR3 has 14 amino acids. The germline gives CDR1 WSHSY, CDR2 SAAADI. The V and J ends lost 6 bases and 5 bases, in that order; junction bases with no gene match: 6. This clone was found many times. Its antigen is not identified. Not a single patient had been given any form of treatment at any point before undergoing thyroid surgery. In the authors' methods: Building a distant-metastasis classifier for papillary thyroid cancer drew on CDR3 differences across clinicopathological groups. With MiXCR, TCRdb reprocessed the PCR reads. The V and J calls here are based on TCRdb, not the publication. The data hold about 43,000 clones, with 3% to 3.5% observed a single time.

The V call is TRBV10-2, the J call TRBJ2-3, with TRBD2 matching 9 bases. The clonotype was recovered from a female donor with papillary thyroid cancer or a benign thyroid nodule (not recorded which). Some clones in this sample may be carry-over from other donors' samples. The sequenced sample was blood. The CDR3 DNA reads as TGCGCCAGCAGCCTAGCGGGATCCGGAGATACGCAGTATTTT. This gives the protein CASSLAGSGDTQYF.